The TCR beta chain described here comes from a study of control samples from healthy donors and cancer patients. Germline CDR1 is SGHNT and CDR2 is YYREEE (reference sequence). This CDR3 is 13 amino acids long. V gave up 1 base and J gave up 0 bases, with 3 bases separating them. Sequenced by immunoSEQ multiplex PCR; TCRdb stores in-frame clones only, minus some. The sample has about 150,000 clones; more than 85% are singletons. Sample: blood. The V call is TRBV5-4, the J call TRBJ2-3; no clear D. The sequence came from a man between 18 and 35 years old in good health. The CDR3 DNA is TGTGCCAGCAGCTTGTTTAGCACAGATACGCAGTATTTT. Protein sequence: CASSLFSTDTQYF.